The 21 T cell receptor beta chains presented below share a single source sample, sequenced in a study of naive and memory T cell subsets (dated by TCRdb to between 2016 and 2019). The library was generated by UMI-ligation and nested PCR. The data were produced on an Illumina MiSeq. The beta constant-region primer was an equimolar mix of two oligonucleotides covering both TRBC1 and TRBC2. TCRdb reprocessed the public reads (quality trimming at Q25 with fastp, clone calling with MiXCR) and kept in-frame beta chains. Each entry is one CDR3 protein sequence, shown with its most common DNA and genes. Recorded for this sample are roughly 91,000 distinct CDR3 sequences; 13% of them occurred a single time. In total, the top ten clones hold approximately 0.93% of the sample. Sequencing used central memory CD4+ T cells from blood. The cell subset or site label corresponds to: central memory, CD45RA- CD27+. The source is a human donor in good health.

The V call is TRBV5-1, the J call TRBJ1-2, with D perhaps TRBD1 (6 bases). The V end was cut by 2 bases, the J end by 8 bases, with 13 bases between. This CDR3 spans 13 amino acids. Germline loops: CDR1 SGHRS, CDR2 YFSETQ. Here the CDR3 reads CASSFSGEYGYTF. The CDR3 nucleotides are TGCGCCAGCAGCTTTTCAGGGGAGTACGGCTACACCTTC.

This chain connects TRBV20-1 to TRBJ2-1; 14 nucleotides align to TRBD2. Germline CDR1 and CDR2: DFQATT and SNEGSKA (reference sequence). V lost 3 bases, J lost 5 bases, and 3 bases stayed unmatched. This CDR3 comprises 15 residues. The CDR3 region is CSARRGLAGDNEQFF. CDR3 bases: TGCAGTGCTAGGCGGGGACTAGCGGGAGACAATGAGCAGTTCTTC.

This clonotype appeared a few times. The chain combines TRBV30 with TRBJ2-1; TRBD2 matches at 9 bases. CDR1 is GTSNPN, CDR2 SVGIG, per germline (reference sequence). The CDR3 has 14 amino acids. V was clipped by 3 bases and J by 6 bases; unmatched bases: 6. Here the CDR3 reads CAWRGTSPSNEQFF. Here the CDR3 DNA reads TGTGCCTGGAGGGGGACTAGCCCATCCAATGAGCAGTTCTTC.

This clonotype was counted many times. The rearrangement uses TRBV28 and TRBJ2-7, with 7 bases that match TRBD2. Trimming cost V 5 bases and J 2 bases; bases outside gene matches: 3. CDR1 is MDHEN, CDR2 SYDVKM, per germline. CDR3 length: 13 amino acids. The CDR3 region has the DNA TGTGCCAGCAGTCCCGGGACTACCTACGAGCAGTACTTC. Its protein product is CASSPGTTYEQYF.

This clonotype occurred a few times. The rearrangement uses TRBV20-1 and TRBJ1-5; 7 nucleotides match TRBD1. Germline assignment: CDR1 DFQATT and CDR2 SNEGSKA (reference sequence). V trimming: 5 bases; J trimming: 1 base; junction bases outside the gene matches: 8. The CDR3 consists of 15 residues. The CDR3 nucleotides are TGCAGTGCTGGCCAGGGGGGCAGAAGCAATCAGCCCCAGCATTTT. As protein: CSAGQGGRSNQPQHF.

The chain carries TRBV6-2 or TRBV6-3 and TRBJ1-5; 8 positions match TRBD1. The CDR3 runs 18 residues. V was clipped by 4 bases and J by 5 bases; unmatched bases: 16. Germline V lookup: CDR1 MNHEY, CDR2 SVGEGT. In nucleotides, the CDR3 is TGTGCCAGCAGTTCTCCCGGACAGGGCGGACTCCGTGATCAGCCCCAGCATTTT. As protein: CASSSPGQGGLRDQPQHF.

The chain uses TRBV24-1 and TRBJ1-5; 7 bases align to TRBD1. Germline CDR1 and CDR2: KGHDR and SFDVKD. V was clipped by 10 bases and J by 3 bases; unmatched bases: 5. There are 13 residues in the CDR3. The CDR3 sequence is CATKGGHNQPQHF. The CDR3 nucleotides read TGTGCCACAAAAGGGGGCCACAATCAGCCCCAGCATTTT.

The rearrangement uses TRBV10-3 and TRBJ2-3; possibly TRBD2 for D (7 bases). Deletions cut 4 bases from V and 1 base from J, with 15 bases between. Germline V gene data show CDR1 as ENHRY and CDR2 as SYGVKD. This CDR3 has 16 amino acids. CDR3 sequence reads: CAISGLQGGGTDTQYF. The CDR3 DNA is TGTGCCATCAGTGGGCTACAGGGAGGGGGCACAGATACGCAGTATTTT.

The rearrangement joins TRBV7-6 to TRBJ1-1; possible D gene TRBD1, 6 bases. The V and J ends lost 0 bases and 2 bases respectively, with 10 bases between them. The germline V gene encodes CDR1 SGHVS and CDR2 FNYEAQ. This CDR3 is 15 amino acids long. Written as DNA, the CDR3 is TGTGCCAGCAGCTTAGCGGGTGGGGGCAACACTGAAGCTTTCTTT. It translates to CASSLAGGGNTEAFF.

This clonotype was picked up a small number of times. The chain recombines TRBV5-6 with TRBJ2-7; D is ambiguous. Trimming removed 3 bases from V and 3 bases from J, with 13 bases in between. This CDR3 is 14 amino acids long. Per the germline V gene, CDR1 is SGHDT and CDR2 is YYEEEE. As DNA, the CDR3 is TGTGCCAGCAGCTACTCGACGAGGAGCTACGAGCAGTACTTC. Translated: CASSYSTRSYEQYF.

The DNA of the CDR3 is TGTGCCAGCGGACTAGGACAGGGAAACTATGGCTACACCTTC. Encoded protein: CASGLGQGNYGYTF. This rearrangement joins TRBV6-2 or TRBV6-3 to TRBJ1-2; 8 bases align to TRBD1. Trimming cost V 8 bases and J 2 bases; bases outside gene matches: 7. The CDR3 spans 14 residues. Germline CDR1 reads MNHEY; CDR2 reads SVGEGT.

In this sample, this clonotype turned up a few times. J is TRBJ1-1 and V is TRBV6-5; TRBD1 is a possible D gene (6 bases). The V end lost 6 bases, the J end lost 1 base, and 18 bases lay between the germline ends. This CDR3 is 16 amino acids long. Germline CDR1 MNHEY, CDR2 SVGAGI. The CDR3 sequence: CASRAYGRGANTEAFF. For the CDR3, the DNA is TGTGCCAGCAGAGCTTATGGTAGGGGGGCGAACACTGAAGCTTTCTTT.

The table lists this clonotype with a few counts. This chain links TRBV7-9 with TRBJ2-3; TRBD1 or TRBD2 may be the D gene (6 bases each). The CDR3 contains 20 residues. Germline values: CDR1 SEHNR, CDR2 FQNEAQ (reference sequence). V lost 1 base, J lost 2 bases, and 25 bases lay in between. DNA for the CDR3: TGTGCCAGCAGCTTAGTCGCCAGACACCGGGGTCGGGGGCCCACAGATACGCAGTATTTT. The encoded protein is CASSLVARHRGRGPTDTQYF.

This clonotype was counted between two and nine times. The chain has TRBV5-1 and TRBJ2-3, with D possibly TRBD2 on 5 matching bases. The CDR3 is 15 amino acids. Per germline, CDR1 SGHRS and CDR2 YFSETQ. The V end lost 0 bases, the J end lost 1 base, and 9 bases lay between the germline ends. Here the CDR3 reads CASSLAGIGTDTQYF. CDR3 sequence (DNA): TGCGCCAGCAGCTTGGCCGGGATCGGCACAGATACGCAGTATTTT. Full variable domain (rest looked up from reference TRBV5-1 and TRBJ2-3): KAGVTQTPRYLIKTRGQQVTLSCSPISGHRSVSWYQQTPGQGLQFLFEYFSETQRNKGNFPGRFSGRQFSNSRSEMNVSTLELGDSALYLCASSLAGIGTDTQYFGPGTRLTVL.

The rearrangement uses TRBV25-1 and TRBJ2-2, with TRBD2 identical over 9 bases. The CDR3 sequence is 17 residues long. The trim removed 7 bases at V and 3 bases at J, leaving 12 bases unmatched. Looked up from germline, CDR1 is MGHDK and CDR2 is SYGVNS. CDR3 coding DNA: TGTGCCAGCAACGGAAAAGGCGGGAGGGCTTACACCGGGGAGCTGTTTTTT. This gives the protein CASNGKGGRAYTGELFF.

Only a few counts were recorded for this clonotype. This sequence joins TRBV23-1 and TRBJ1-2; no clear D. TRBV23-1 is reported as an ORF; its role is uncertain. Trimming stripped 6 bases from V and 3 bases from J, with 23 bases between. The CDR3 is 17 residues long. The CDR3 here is CASSHPGPAEGDYGYTF. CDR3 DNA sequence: TGCGCCAGCAGCCATCCTGGGCCGGCCGAGGGTGACTATGGCTACACCTTC.

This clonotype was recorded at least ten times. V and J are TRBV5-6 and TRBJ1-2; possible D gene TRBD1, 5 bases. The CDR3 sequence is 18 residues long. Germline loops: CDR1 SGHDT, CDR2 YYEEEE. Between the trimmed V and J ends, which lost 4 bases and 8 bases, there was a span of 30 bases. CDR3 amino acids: CASSPITGTGRRSDGYTF. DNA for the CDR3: TGTGCCAGCAGCCCAATAACCGGGACCGGGAGGCGTTCGGACGGCTACACCTTC. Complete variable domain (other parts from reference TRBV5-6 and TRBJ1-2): DAGVTQSPTHLIKTRGQQVTLRCSPKSGHDTVSWYQQALGQGPQFIFQYYEEEERQRGNFPDRFSGHQFPNYSSELNVNALLLGDSALYLCASSPITGTGRRSDGYTFGSGTRLTVV.

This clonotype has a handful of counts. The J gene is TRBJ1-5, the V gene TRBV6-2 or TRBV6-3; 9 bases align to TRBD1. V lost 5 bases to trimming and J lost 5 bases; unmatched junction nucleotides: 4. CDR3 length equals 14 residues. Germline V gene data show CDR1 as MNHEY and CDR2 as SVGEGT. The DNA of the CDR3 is TGTGCCAGCAGTGGACAGGGGATTTATCAGCCCCAGCATTTT. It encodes CASSGQGIYQPQHF.

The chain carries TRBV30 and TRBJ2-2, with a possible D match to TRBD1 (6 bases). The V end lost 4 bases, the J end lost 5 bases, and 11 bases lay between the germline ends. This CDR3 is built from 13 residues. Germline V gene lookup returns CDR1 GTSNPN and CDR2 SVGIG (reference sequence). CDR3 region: CAWTGVMTGELFF. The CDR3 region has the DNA TGTGCCTGGACAGGGGTAATGACCGGGGAGCTGTTTTTT.

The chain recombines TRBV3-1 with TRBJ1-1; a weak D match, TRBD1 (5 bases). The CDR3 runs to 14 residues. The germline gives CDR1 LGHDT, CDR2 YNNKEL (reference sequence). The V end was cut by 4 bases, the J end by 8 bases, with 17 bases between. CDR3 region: CASSPRQKELEAFF. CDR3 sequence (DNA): TGTGCCAGCAGCCCGAGACAGAAAGAATTGGAAGCTTTCTTT.

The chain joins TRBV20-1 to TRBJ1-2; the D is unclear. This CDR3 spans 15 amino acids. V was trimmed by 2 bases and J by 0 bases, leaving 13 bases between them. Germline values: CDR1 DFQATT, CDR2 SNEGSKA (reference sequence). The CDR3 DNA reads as TGCAGTGCTAGAAGGTATTCTGGAGCTAACTATGGCTACACCTTC. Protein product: CSARRYSGANYGYTF.